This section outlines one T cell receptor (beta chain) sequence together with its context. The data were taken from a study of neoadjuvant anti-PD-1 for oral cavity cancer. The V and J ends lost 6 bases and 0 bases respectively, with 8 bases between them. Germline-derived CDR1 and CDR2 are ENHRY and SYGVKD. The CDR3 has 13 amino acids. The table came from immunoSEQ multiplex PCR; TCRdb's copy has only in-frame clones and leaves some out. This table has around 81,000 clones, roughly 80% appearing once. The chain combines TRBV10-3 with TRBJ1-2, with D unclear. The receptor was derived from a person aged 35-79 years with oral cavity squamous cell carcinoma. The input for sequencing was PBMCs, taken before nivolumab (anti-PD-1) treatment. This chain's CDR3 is CAISHGTNYGYTF. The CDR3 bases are TGTGCCATCAGCCATGGGACTAACTATGGCTACACCTTC.